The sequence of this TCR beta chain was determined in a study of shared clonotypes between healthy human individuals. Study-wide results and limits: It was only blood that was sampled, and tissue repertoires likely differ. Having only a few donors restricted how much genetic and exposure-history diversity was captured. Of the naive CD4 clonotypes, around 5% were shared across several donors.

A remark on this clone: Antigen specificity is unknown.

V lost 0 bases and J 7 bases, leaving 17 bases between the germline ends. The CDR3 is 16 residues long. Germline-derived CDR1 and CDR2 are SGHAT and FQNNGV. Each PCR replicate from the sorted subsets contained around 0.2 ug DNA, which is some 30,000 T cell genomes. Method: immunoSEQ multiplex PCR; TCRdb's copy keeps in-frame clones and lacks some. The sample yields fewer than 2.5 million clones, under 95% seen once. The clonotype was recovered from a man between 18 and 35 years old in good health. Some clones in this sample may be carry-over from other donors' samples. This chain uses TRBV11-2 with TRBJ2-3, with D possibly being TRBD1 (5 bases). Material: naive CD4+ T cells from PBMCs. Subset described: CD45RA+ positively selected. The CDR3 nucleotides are TGTGCCAGCAGCTTAGATGGGGCCCCCACACGAAATACGCAGTATTTT. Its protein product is CASSLDGAPTRNTQYF.